This T cell receptor beta chain was identified during a study of regulatory T cells in long-lasting Graves disease. About the study: Persistent Graves' disease required over 5 years of antithyroid drugs and positive TSH receptor antibodies. Study-wide points: In persistent patients, shared public clonotypes (under 3,000) outnumbered those in new patients (around 1,000).

The time point here: persistent/refractory GD, antithyroid drugs over 5 years with positive TRAb. RNA from PBMCs was the source of the TCR library. This clonotype was counted many times. Its antigen is not known. Libraries of TCR beta came from iRepertoire HTBI primers plus Arm-PCR of CDR3 regions. TCRdb reprocessed the multiplex PCR reads with MiXCR, giving one entry per CDR3 protein. Of around 430,000 distinct CDR3 sequences in the sample, about 20% were seen once. This TCR derives from a female donor with Graves disease. The sequenced sample was peripheral blood mononuclear cells (PBMCs), obtained when the disease was refractory, from a patient treated with antithyroid drugs.

CDR3 nucleotides: TGTGCCAGCAGCTCCGAGACATACGGCTCCTACGAGCAGTACTTC. This translates into CASSSETYGSYEQYF. This sequence joins TRBV28 and TRBJ2-7; D uncertain. Per germline, CDR1 MDHEN and CDR2 SYDVKM. The CDR3 spans 15 residues. Deletions cut 6 bases from V and 0 bases from J, with 15 bases between. Full variable domain (remainder filled in from reference TRBV28 and TRBJ2-7): DVKVTQSSRYLVKRTGEKVFLECVQDMDHENMFWYRQDPGLGLRLIYFSYDVKMKEKGDIPEGYSVSREKKERFSLILESASTNQTSMYLCASSSETYGSYEQYFGPGTRLTVT.